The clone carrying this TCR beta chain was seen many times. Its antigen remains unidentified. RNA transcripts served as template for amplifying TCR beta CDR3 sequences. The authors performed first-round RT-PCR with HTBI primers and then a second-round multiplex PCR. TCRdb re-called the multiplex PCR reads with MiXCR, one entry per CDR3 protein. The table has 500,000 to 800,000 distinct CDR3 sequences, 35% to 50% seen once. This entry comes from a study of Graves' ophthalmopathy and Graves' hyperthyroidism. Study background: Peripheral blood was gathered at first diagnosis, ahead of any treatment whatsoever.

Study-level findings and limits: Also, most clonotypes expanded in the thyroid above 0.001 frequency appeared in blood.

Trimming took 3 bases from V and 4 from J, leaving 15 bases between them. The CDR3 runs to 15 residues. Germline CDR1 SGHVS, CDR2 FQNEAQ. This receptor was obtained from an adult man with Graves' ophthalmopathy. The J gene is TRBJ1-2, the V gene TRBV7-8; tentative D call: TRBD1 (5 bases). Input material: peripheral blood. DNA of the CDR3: TGTGCCAGCAGCTTGACCCCCCCCGGGGGCTATGGCTACACCTTC. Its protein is CASSLTPPGGYGYTF.